One and the same sample provided the 14 T cell receptor beta chains below, sequenced in a study of cytomegalovirus exposure and HLA in healthy donors. This PCR relied on a set of 60 Vbeta primers and 13 Jbeta primers. Libraries were prepared by immunoSEQ multiplex PCR; TCRdb keeps only in-frame clonotypes and omits some of them. The sample holds around 58,000 clones, roughly 80% seen once. The source material was PBMCs. The receptors were gathered from a male donor in good health and CMV-seropositive.

This sequence joins TRBV30 and TRBJ2-7, with D perhaps TRBD2 (6 bases). Germline CDR1 and CDR2: GTSNPN and SVGIG (reference sequence). The germline V and J ends were trimmed by 8 bases and 7 bases, with 21 bases remaining between them. This CDR3 has 13 amino acids. DNA for the CDR3: TGTGCCCGGGCGGGCGTTGGAGGGCAGGAGCAGTACTTC. Its translation is CARAGVGGQEQYF.

The J gene is TRBJ1-2, the V gene TRBV2; D is possibly TRBD1 (5 bases). The CDR3 contains 14 residues. V dropped 6 bases and J dropped 2 bases, with 13 bases sitting between them. The germline V gene has CDR1 SNHLY and CDR2 FYNNEI. The CDR3 DNA sequence: TGTGCCAGCAGGGAGACAGACCTAAACTATGGCTACACCTTC. Translated: CASRETDLNYGYTF.

This clone was counted a few times. CDR3 DNA sequence: TGTGCCAGCAGCCCGAGGACACGCGTCTACGAGCAGTACTTC. It encodes CASSPRTRVYEQYF. The J gene is TRBJ2-7, the V gene TRBV5-5; TRBD1 might be the D (5 bases). The CDR3 loop spans 14 amino acids. Deletions cut 4 bases from V and 3 bases from J, with 14 bases between. Per the germline V gene, CDR1 is SGHKS and CDR2 is YYEKEE (reference sequence).

The V gene is TRBV27, the J gene TRBJ1-1, with a tentative D call TRBD1 (5 bases). Trimming took off 0 bases at V and 11 bases at J, with 19 bases between the two ends. The V gene's germline CDR1 is MNHEY and CDR2 SMNVEV (reference sequence). The CDR3 length is 15 residues. In nucleotides, the CDR3 is TGTGCCAGCAGTTTATCGGGGACTGTAATTAGTTCGGCTTTCTTT. Amino acid sequence: CASSLSGTVISSAFF.

Only a few counts were recorded for this clone. The rearrangement links TRBV4-2 to TRBJ1-1; 7 bases align to TRBD1. V lost 1 base and J lost 1; bases outside the gene matches: 0. This CDR3 spans 14 amino acids. CDR1 is LGHNA and CDR2 is YNFKEQ in the germline V gene. The CDR3 loop reads CASSQGQGNTEAFF. The CDR3 DNA reads TGTGCCAGCAGCCAAGGACAGGGGAACACTGAAGCTTTCTTT.

V is TRBV6-5 and J is TRBJ1-1, with D hard to call. The germline V gene has CDR1 MNHEY and CDR2 SVGAGI. The CDR3 is 12 amino acids. V shed 8 bases and J shed 3 bases, with 10 bases lying between them. Here the CDR3 reads CASGEEDTEAFF. The CDR3 nucleotides are TGTGCCAGCGGAGAGGAAGACACTGAAGCTTTCTTT.

Written as DNA, the CDR3 is TGTGCCAGCAGCTTCGGTGGCGGCAATGAGCAGTTCTTC. It is translated as CASSFGGGNEQFF. This chain connects TRBV5-8 to TRBJ2-1; unclear D gene. CDR1 and CDR2 from the germline V gene are SGHTS and YDEGEE. The length of the CDR3 is 13 residues. V was cut by 2 bases and J by 6 bases, with 9 bases left in between.

V usage is TRBV19 and J usage is TRBJ1-2; 12 bases fit TRBD1. The junction had 5 bases not matched to a gene; V was cut back by 5 bases and J by 7 bases. CDR1 is LNHDA, CDR2 SQIVND, per germline (reference sequence). The CDR3 length is 14 residues. This CDR3 reads CASSPPGQGAGYTF. CDR3 coding DNA: TGTGCCAGTAGTCCACCGGGACAGGGGGCTGGCTACACCTTC.

J is TRBJ1-4 and V is TRBV15; no clear D gene. The germline V gene encodes CDR1 LNHNV and CDR2 YYDKDF (reference sequence). V gave up 0 bases and J gave up 7 bases, with 6 bases separating them. The CDR3 runs 13 residues. Here the CDR3 reads CATSRDTGEKLFF. The CDR3 DNA sequence: TGTGCCACCAGCAGAGATACCGGTGAAAAACTGTTTTTT. The whole variable domain, filled in from reference TRBV15 and TRBJ1-4, reads DAMVIQNPRYQVTQFGKPVTLSCSQTLNHNVMYWYQQKSSQAPKLLFHYYDKDFNNEADTPDNFQSRRPNTSFCFLDIRSPGLGDTAMYLCATSRDTGEKLFFGSGTQLSVL.

The chain uses TRBV7-9 and TRBJ2-6; the match to TRBD1 covers 10 bases. With 1 base clipped from V and 0 bases from J, the junction kept 3 bases outside the gene matches. CDR3 length equals 18 residues. Germline CDR1 and CDR2: SEHNR and FQNEAQ (reference sequence). CDR3 coding DNA: TGTGCCAGCAGCTTAGGGACAGGGGGGATCTCTGGGGCCAACGTCCTGACTTTC. It translates to CASSLGTGGISGANVLTF.

CDR3: CASSPYYEQYF. In nucleotides, the CDR3 is TGTGCCAGCAGCCCGTACTACGAGCAGTACTTC. V is TRBV11-2 and J is TRBJ2-5; D ambiguous. The closer fit of TRBJ2-7 to the DNA end suggests the J call may be wrong. The CDR3 spans 11 residues. The germline V gene encodes CDR1 SGHAT and CDR2 FQNNGV.

V usage is TRBV10-3 and J usage is TRBJ1-4; D call uncertain. The V end was cut by 0 bases, the J end by 5 bases, with 4 bases between. Germline CDR1 reads ENHRY; CDR2 reads SYGVKD. The CDR3 sequence is 13 residues long. The CDR3: CAISESTNEKLFF. The CDR3 DNA follows: TGTGCCATCAGTGAGTCCACAAATGAAAAACTGTTTTTT.

The rearrangement joins TRBV7-9 to TRBJ2-1; D is uncertain. Trimming cost V 6 bases and J 0 bases, with 6 bases left between them. The CDR3 spans 13 residues. Germline V gene data show CDR1 as SEHNR and CDR2 as FQNEAQ (reference sequence). CDR3 protein: CASRSSSYNEQFF. The CDR3 region has the DNA TGTGCCAGCAGGTCGAGCTCCTACAATGAGCAGTTCTTC.

The gene calls are TRBV28 and TRBJ2-3; 8 bases align to TRBD1. With V trimmed by 6 bases and J by 1 base, 12 bases remained unmatched. There are 17 residues in the CDR3. Germline CDR1 MDHEN, CDR2 SYDVKM. The CDR3 loop is CASSPYGDRMGTDTQYF. CDR3 in DNA: TGTGCCAGCAGCCCATACGGGGACAGGATGGGCACAGATACGCAGTATTTT.